This TCR beta chain was captured in a study of blood T cell repertoires in COVID-19. At the level of the study: Donors in the United States, Italy and Spain gave samples during acute or convalescent COVID-19. Nucleic acid was either cDNA or gDNA, and it came from T cells, B-cell-depleted T cells, or PBMCs.

Allocation to cohorts depended on clinical history reported by the participants. Trimming took 5 bases from V and 1 from J, leaving 11 bases between them. Germline V lookup: CDR1 LNHDA, CDR2 SQIVND (reference sequence). The CDR3 extends over 14 amino acids. In the original processing: It was from reference gene primer amplification that nucleated cell counts were estimated. Clones were read by immunoSEQ multiplex PCR, and TCRdb kept only the in-frame ones, dropping some. V and J calls and clone size are as listed in that table; D and trimming were resolved from the DNA. The data hold 200,000 to 300,000 clones, with over 75% observed a single time.

The sequencing input was PBMCs or T cells enriched from blood (not recorded which). This TCR derives from a woman in her forties or fifties with acute COVID-19. The genes are TRBV19 and TRBJ1-2; D is unclear. The CDR3 here is CASSPQEFNYGYTF. Written as DNA, the CDR3 is TGTGCCAGTAGTCCCCAGGAATTTAACTATGGCTACACCTTC.